Reported below is one T cell receptor (beta chain). Its antigen remains unknown. The length of the CDR3 is 14 residues. The V end lost 2 bases, the J end lost 6 bases, and 14 bases lay between the germline ends. Germline values: CDR1 SGHKS, CDR2 YYEKEE (reference sequence). Each sample yielded at least 7 million isolated PBMCs. The data originate from a study of blood T cells in healthy people across ages. Study-level background: Roughly one uniquely barcoded beta molecule per two T cells was captured.

A sample-barcoded 5' primer and a J-beta primer mix were used in a second PCR of about 6 to 11 cycles. The template-switch adaptor, which had 12 random nucleotides, put a tag on each cDNA molecule. TCRdb used MiXCR to reprocess the 5' RACE reads, holding one entry per CDR3 protein. The sample lists 580,000 or so distinct CDR3 sequences; more than 45% were seen once. Whole-study results and caveats: Among T cells, TCR beta diversity per million cells dropped roughly linearly as age rose.

The sample was blood. The chain carries TRBV5-5 and TRBJ1-2; D ambiguous. This receptor was obtained from a man older than 75 in good health. Here the CDR3 reads CASSFIALENGYTF. The CDR3 bases are TGTGCCAGCAGCTTTATCGCTTTGGAAAATGGCTACACCTTC.